The source of this TCR beta chain is a study of CD8+ T cells in alopecia areata. Whole-study results and caveats: Lesional scalp exceeded normal scalp in clonality, especially in alopecia totalis/universalis. Among patients, TCR sharing was less clear than in mice, a difference possibly due in part to HLA diversity in the patient population.

This clone turned up a few times. Its cognate antigen is unknown. Treatment meaning: oral pan-JAK inhibitor, 5-10 mg twice daily. Extraction of RNA preceded its reverse transcription into cDNA, which served as the sequencing template. Assay: immunoSEQ multiplex PCR; the TCRdb copy retains only in-frame clones and omits some. The sample contains about 120,000 clones, about half of which appear only once. Trimming cost V 3 bases and J 7 bases, with 9 bases left between them. Germline V CDR1 and CDR2: SQVTM, ANQGSEA. The CDR3 is 12 residues long. Sequenced here: CD4+ T cells sorted from blood, sampled at week 4, from a patient treated with tofacitinib. This receptor was obtained from a human donor with alopecia areata. This chain joins TRBV29-1 and TRBJ1-4, with D possibly being TRBD1 (5 bases). CDR3 sequence reads: CSVDSGREKLFF. CDR3 bases: TGCAGCGTTGATTCGGGGCGTGAAAAACTGTTTTTT.